This T cell receptor (beta chain) was identified during a study of blood T cell repertoires in COVID-19 (TCRdb year 2020). For context, the study as a whole: The collaborator samples originated in the United States, Italy and Spain and spanned the acute and convalescent phases of COVID-19. The material from the prospective study consisted of cDNA or gDNA derived from T cells, B-cell-depleted T cells, or PBMCs. Deeply sampled blood TCRbeta repertoires from subjects exposed to, actively infected with, or recovered from COVID-19 were included in the dataset. The repertoires were released in a freely available public database meant as a resource for research on the immune response to SARS-CoV-2. The samples were drawn from the first 160 participants of the ongoing ImmuneRACE study and from 1,254 subjects provided by 6 global collaborators. Nearly every sample came with metadata listing a de-identified subject ID, COVID-19 status, age in years and sex. Where HLA class I and class II types were available, the types were taken from metadata supplied by the sample provider, not from assay-based typing. Points the paper makes about the study in general: How much clinical and demographic metadata was included differed by source and by participant, and the metadata was provided uncurated.

In the case of this clone: The antigen this receptor binds is unknown. No per-base quality is available; no much larger clone lies one base away.

The immunoSEQ Assay, a bias-controlled multiplex PCR, was used to amplify TCRbeta CDR3 regions from genomic DNA. The original methods were these. The number of nucleated cells in each sample was estimated by amplification of reference gene primers within the assay. Sequence reads were collapsed and filtered to measure the absolute abundance of every unique TCRbeta CDR3 rearrangement. For each sample, productive Simpson clonality was calculated as the square root of Simpson's diversity index across productive rearrangements. The clones in this table, taken by TCRdb from immuneACCESS, are in-frame only. Not every clone is retained; where verified, under half of the shortfall comes from an unresolved V gene, and the cause of the rest is unknown. V, J and clone size derive from that table, while D and trimming were established from the DNA sequence. This sample comprises 200,000 or so clones, 80% to 85% of them detected only once. The ten largest make up 3% of the sample.

The CDR1 and CDR2 encoded by the germline V gene are MDHEN and SYDVKM. The CDR3 numbers 18 residues from cysteine through phenylalanine. This entry keeps only the CDR3 DNA: 54 bases, framed from base 1. Here V drops 0 bases and J drops 10 bases, and the junction holds 19 bases not matched to any gene. Another Seattle source contributed samples from volunteer blood donors who had recovered from COVID-19. Each collaborating institution followed its own protocols to collect whole blood in K2EDTA tubes. For TCRbeta analysis, collaborator samples were shipped as frozen whole blood, as isolated PBMCs, or as DNA extracted from either sample type.

Sequencing input: peripheral blood. The clonotype originates from a woman in her twenties or thirties who had recovered from COVID-19. Rearrangement joined TRBV28 to TRBJ1-1, and 8 junction bases match TRBD1. The DNA is TGTGCCAGCAGTTTATGCGGGACAGGAGGGCCGGAGTGTGTAGGAGCTTTCTTT. It translates to CASSLCGTGGPECVGAFF.